The 7 T cell receptor beta chains listed next were all sequenced from one sample in a study of CD8+CD57+ T cells in acquired aplastic anemia. Profiling that covered TCR beta VDJ and CDR3 relied on genomic DNA as its template. TCRdb passed the reads through MiXCR, listing each CDR3 protein once. The sample contains 150,000 to 200,000 distinct CDR3 sequences, 64% of which appear only once. Material: sorted CD4+, CD8+, or CD8+CD57+ T cells (not recorded which) from PBMCs. The receptor set was obtained from a human donor with severe aplastic anemia or a healthy control (not recorded which).

This clonotype was seen many times. The V and J genes are TRBV6-2 or TRBV6-3 and TRBJ1-1; no definite D call. The CDR3 is 14 amino acids. Germline V gives CDR1 MNHEY, CDR2 SVGEGT. V dropped 2 bases and J dropped 3 bases, with 10 bases sitting between them. The CDR3 here is CASSYAREDTEAFF. CDR3 nucleotide sequence: TGTGCCAGCAGTTACGCTCGGGAGGACACTGAAGCTTTCTTT.

This clonotype was counted at least ten times. The rearrangement uses TRBV18 and TRBJ2-2, with a tentative D call TRBD1 (6 bases). V lost 3 bases and J 2 bases, leaving 7 bases between the germline ends. The CDR3 runs to 14 residues. CDR1 and CDR2 (germline): KGHSH, LQKENI. CDR3 region: CASSPDSNTGELFF. CDR3 DNA: TGTGCCAGCTCACCGGACAGCAACACCGGGGAGCTGTTTTTT.

The chain carries TRBV10-2 and TRBJ1-1; D unresolved. With 6 bases removed from V and 0 bases from J, the gap between germline ends came to 8 bases. The CDR3 extends over 13 amino acids. Looked up from germline, CDR1 is WSHSY and CDR2 is SAAADI. The CDR3: CASRIQMNTEAFF. The CDR3 nucleotides read TGCGCCAGCAGAATACAGATGAACACTGAAGCTTTCTTT.

This clonotype showed up many times. The genes are TRBV19 and TRBJ2-1; D call uncertain. The CDR3 is made up of 15 amino acids. Per germline, CDR1 LNHDA and CDR2 SQIVND (reference sequence). V gave up 3 bases and J gave up 5 bases, with 14 bases separating them. The CDR3 protein is CASSIGPLEHNEQFF. The CDR3, as DNA: TGTGCCAGTAGTATTGGGCCGCTTGAGCACAATGAGCAGTTCTTC. The full variable domain, completed using reference TRBV19 and TRBJ2-1, is DGGITQSPKYLFRKEGQNVTLSCEQNLNHDAMYWYRQDPGQGLRLIYYSQIVNDFQKGDIAEGYSVSREKKESFPLTVTSAQKNPTAFYLCASSIGPLEHNEQFFGPGTRLTVL.

This clonotype was observed many times. The chain recombines TRBV12-3 or TRBV12-4 with TRBJ1-2; D is unresolved. This CDR3 region has 11 residues. V lost 8 bases and J 8 bases, leaving 12 bases between the germline ends. CDR3 sequence: CASPSPVGYTF. The CDR3 DNA reads as TGTGCCAGCCCGTCTCCTGTAGGCTACACCTTC.

The rearrangement links TRBV15 to TRBJ1-1; maybe TRBD1 (6 bases). Germline lookup yields CDR1 LNHNV and CDR2 YYDKDF (reference sequence). Trimming left V 4 bases short and J 6 bases short, with 12 bases between. The CDR3 runs to 13 residues. Here the CDR3 DNA reads TGTGCCACCAGCACTGTGACAGGTCCTGAAGCTTTCTTT. Its protein product is CATSTVTGPEAFF.

V and J are TRBV27 and TRBJ2-1, with D perhaps matching TRBD1 or TRBD2 (6 bases each). This CDR3 spans 11 amino acids. Per the germline V gene, CDR1 is MNHEY and CDR2 is SMNVEV (reference sequence). V was cut by 5 bases and J by 8 bases, with 7 bases left in between. In nucleotides, the CDR3 is TGTGCCAGCAGTCGGGGGCATGAGCAGTTCTTC. It yields the protein CASSRGHEQFF.